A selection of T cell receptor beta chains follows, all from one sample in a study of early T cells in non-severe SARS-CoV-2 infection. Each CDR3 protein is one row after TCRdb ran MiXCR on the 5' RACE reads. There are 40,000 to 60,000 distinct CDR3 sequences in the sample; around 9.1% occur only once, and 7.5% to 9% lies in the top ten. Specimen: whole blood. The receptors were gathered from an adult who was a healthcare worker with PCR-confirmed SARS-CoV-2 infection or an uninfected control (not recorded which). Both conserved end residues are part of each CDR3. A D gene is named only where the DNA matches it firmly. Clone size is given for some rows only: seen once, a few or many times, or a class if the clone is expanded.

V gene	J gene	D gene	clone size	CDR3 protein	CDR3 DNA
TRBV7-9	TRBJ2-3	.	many	CASSRDPGADTQYF	TGTGCCAGCAGCCGGGACCCTGGCGCAGATACGCAGTATTTT
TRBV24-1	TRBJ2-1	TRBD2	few	CATSDGPWSGSNYEQFF	TGTGCCACCAGTGATGGGCCCTGGAGCGGGAGTAACTATGAGCAGTTCTTC
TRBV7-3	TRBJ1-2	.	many	CASSLTRESNYGYTF	TGTGCCAGCAGCTTAACTAGAGAGTCTAACTATGGCTACACCTTC
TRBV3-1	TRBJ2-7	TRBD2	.	CASSHTGTSGRHEQYF	TGTGCCAGCAGCCATACCGGGACTAGCGGGAGACACGAGCAGTACTTC
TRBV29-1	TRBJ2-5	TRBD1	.	CSVSGTGSETQYF	TGCAGCGTCTCCGGGACAGGGTCAGAGACCCAGTACTTC
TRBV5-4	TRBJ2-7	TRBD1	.	CASSLRQGGSYEQYF	TGTGCCAGCAGCCTCCGACAGGGCGGCTCCTACGAGCAGTACTTC
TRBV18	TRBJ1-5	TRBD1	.	CASSLSKGTDPYSNQPQHF	TGTGCCAGCTCACTTTCAAAAGGGACAGATCCTTATAGCAATCAGCCCCAGCATTTT
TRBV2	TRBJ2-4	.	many	CASSAGSREYF	TGTGCCAGCAGTGCAGGTTCCCGTGAGTACTTC
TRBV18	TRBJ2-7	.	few	CASSHRDTNYYEQYF	TGTGCCAGCTCCCACCGGGACACCAACTACTACGAGCAGTACTTC
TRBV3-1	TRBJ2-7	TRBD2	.	CASSQDASGTSYEQYF	TGTGCCAGCAGCCAAGATGCGAGCGGGACCTCCTACGAGCAGTACTTC
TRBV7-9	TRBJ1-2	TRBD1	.	CASSSAKDRVRYTF	TGTGCCAGCAGCTCCGCGAAGGACAGGGTCCGCTACACCTTC
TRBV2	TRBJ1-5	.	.	CASGDGGQWPQHF	TGTGCCAGCGGGGACGGAGGCCAGTGGCCCCAGCATTTT
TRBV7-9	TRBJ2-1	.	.	CASSFERADNEQFF	TGTGCCAGCAGCTTTGAGCGGGCCGACAATGAGCAGTTCTTC
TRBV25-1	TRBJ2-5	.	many	CASSAPRGGPRTQYF	TGTGCCAGCAGTGCCCCCCGGGGAGGCCCCAGGACCCAGTACTTC
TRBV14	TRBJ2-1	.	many	CASSQGRIGRGNEQFF	TGTGCCAGCAGCCAAGGGCGGATCGGAAGGGGCAATGAGCAGTTCTTC
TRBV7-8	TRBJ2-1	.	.	CASSLAVSGPNEQFF	TGTGCCAGCAGCTTAGCTGTGTCAGGGCCTAATGAGCAGTTCTTC
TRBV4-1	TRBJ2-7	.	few	CASSPGPNYEQYF	TGCGCCAGCAGCCCTGGCCCGAATTACGAGCAGTACTTC
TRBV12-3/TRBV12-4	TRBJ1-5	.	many	CASSVLGMGSNQPQHF	TGTGCCAGCAGTGTGCTAGGGATGGGTAGCAATCAGCCCCAGCATTTT
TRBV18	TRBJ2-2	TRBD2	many	CASSPRGSFSGRASGTGELFF	TGTGCCAGCTCACCACGAGGTTCCTTTAGCGGGAGGGCCTCAGGCACCGGGGAGCTGTTTTTT
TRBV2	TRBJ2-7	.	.	CASSNAEGNYEQYF	TGTGCCAGCAGTAACGCCGAGGGGAACTACGAGCAGTACTTC
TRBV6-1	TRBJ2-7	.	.	CASIRTALYEQYF	TGTGCCAGCATCCGGACAGCTCTCTACGAGCAGTACTTC
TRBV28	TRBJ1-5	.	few	CASSLRGYSNQPQHF	TGTGCCAGCAGTTTACGGGGGTATAGCAATCAGCCCCAGCATTTT
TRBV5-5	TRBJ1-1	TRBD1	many	CASSFDRGVLDTEAFF	TGTGCCAGCAGCTTTGACAGGGGGGTTCTGGACACTGAAGCTTTCTTT
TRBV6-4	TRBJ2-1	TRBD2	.	CASSAESGSNEQFF	TGTGCCAGCAGTGCCGAAAGCGGGAGTAATGAGCAGTTCTTC
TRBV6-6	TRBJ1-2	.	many	CASNGNYGYTF	TGTGCCAGCAATGGAAACTATGGCTACACCTTC
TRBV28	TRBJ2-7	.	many	CASSPVDPPYEQYF	TGTGCCAGCAGTCCCGTGGACCCCCCCTACGAGCAGTACTTC
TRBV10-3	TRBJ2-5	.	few	CATSEQETQYF	TGTGCCACCTCGGAGCAAGAGACCCAGTACTTC
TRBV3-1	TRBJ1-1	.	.	CASRGGAEAFF	TGTGCCAGCAGGGGAGGGGCTGAAGCTTTCTTT
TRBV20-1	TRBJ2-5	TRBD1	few	CSARGQGRYQETQYF	TGCAGTGCTCGAGGACAGGGGCGCTACCAAGAGACCCAGTACTTC
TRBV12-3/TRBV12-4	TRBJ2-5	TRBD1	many	CASSLAEGQGRETQYF	TGTGCCAGCAGTTTAGCCGAGGGACAGGGAAGGGAGACCCAGTACTTC
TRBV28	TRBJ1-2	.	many	CASSFWDNYGYTF	TGTGCCAGCAGTTTCTGGGATAACTATGGCTACACCTTC